This T cell receptor (beta chain) is from a study of blood T cell repertoires in COVID-19. About the study: The United States, Italy and Spain provided the acute and convalescent COVID-19 samples.

Original methodology: It was from reference gene primer amplification that nucleated cell counts were estimated. Clones were read by immunoSEQ multiplex PCR, and TCRdb kept only the in-frame ones, dropping some. V and J calls and clone size are copied from that table; D and trimming were computed from the DNA. The sample carries some 120,000 clones, 90% recorded once. Germline lookup yields CDR1 SEHNR and CDR2 FQNEAQ (reference sequence). The ends lost 3 bases at V and 3 bases at J; junction bases unmatched: 11. This CDR3 region has 17 residues. The Seattle site enrolled patients during active infection and followed them longitudinally.

Sequenced material: peripheral blood. V usage is TRBV7-9 and J usage is TRBJ1-3; 7 bases map to TRBD1. The receptor was isolated from a man in his sixties with COVID-19, enrolled during active disease. The CDR3 spells CASSFYRGIEDGNTIYF. The DNA of the CDR3 is TGTGCCAGCAGCTTCTACAGGGGTATCGAAGATGGAAACACCATATATTTT.